Here is one TCR beta chain with its context. Antigen: not known. The CDR3 runs to 14 residues. The V gene lost 2 bases and the J gene lost 6 bases, with 12 bases spanning the gap. Germline loops: CDR1 SGDLS, CDR2 YYNGEE. These data are taken from a study of T cell responses to AZD1222 COVID-19 vaccine. Findings and limits, study-wide: Donors skewed white British and female; clonal diversity was possibly underestimated.

Profiled with immunoSEQ multiplex PCR; TCRdb holds only in-frame clones, not every one. The sample has approximately 300,000 clones; around 92% are singletons. The chain joins TRBV9 to TRBJ1-5; no reliable D call. Sequencing used peripheral blood, obtained 28 days after the second AZD1222 dose. The source is an adult who received the AZD1222 COVID-19 vaccine. The CDR3 nucleotides are TGTGCCAGCAGCGTTGATACTGTGGCTCAGCCCCAGCATTTT. Translation: CASSVDTVAQPQHF. Combining the CDR3 with reference TRBV9 and TRBJ1-5 gives the whole variable domain DSGVTQTPKHLITATGQRVTLRCSPRSGDLSVYWYQQSLDQGLQFLIQYYNGEERAKGNILERFSAQQFPDLHSELNLSSLELGDSALYFCASSVDTVAQPQHFGDGTRLSIL.